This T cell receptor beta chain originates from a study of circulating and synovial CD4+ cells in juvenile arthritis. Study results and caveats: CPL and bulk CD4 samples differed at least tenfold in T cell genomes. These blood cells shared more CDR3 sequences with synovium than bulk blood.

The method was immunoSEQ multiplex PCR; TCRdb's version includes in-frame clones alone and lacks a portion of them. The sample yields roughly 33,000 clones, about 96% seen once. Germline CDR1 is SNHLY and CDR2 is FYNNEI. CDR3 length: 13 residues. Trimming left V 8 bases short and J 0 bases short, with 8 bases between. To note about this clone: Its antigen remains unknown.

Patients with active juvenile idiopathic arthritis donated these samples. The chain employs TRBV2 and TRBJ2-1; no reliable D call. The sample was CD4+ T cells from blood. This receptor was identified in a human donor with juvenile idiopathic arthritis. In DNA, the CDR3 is TGTGCCAGCTTTCTAAGCTCCTACAATGAGCAGTTCTTC. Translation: CASFLSSYNEQFF.